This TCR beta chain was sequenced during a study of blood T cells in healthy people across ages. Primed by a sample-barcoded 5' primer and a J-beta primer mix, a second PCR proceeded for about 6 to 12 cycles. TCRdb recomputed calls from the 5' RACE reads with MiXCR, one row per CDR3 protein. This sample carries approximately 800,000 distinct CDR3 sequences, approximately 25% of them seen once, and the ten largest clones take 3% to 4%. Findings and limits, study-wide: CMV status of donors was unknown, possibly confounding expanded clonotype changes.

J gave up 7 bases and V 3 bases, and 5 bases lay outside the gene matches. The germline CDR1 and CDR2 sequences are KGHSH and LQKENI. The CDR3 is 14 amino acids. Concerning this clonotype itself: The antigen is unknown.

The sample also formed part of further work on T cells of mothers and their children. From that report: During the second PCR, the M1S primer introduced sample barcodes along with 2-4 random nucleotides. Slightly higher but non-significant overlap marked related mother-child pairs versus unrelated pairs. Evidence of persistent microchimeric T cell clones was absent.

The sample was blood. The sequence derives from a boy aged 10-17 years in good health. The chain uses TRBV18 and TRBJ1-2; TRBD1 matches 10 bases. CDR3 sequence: CASSPGTGEVGYTF. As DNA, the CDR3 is TGTGCCAGCTCACCGGGGACAGGGGAGGTTGGCTACACCTTC.